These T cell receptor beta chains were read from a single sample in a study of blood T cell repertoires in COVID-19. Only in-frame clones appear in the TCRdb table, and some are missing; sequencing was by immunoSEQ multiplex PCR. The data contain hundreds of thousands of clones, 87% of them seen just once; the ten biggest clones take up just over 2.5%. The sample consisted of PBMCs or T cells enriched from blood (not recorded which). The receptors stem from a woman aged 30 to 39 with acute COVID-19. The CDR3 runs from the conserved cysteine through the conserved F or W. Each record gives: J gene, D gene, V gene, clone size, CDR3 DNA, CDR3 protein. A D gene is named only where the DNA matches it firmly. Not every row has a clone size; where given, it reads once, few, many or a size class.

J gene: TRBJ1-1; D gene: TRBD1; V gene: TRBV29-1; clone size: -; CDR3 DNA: TGCAGCTCAACTCAGGGGGATTATACTGAAGCTTTCTTT; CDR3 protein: CSSTQGDYTEAFF
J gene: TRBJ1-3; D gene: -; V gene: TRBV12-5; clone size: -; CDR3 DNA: TGTGCTAGTGGTTTGCTACACGGGGGGGATCTATCTGGAAACACCATATATTTT; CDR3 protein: CASGLLHGGDLSGNTIYF
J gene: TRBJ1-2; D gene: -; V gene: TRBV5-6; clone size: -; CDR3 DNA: TGTGCCAGCAGCTTGGAGGGGGTGATAGGTGGCTACACCTTC; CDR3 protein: CASSLEGVIGGYTF
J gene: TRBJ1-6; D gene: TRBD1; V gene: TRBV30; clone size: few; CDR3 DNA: TGTGCCTGGAGTGTAACACAGGGGGATTCACCCCTCCACTTT; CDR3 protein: CAWSVTQGDSPLHF
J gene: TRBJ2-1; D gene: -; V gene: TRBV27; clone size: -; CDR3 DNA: TGTGCCAGCAGTCCGGACAGCTTCAACAATGAGCAGTTCTTC; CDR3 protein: CASSPDSFNNEQFF
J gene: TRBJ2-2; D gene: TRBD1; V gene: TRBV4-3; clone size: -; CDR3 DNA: TGCGCCAGCAGCCAAGCCCAACCAGGGGGCTGGCGGGACACCGGGGAGCTGTTTTTT; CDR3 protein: CASSQAQPGGWRDTGELFF
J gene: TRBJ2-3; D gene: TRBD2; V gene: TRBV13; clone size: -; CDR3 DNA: TGTGCCAGCAGCTCCACTAGCGGGGGGGCGAGGACGCAGTATTTT; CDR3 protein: CASSSTSGGARTQYF
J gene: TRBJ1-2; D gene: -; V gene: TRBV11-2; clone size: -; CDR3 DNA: TGTGCCAGCAGCTTAGATCGGAGTACCTATGGCTACACCTTC; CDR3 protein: CASSLDRSTYGYTF
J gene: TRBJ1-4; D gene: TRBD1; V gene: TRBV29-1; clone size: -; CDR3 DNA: TGCAGCGTCAAATATGGGACAGGGGATGAAAAACTGTTTTTT; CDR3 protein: CSVKYGTGDEKLFF
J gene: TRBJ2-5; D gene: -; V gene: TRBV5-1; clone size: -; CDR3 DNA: TGCGCCAGCAGCTTGGCCGGAGGGTACCAAGAGACCCAGTACTTC; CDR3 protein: CASSLAGGYQETQYF
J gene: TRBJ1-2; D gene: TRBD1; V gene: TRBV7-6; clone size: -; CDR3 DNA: TGTGCCAGCAGCTTAGGGGGACAGAACTATGGCTACACCTTC; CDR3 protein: CASSLGGQNYGYTF
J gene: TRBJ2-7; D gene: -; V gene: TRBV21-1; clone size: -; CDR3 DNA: TGTGCCAGCCGCTACGTGAGAATAGCGGGGGTCCGGACCTACGAGCAGTACTTC; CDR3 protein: CASRYVRIAGVRTYEQYF
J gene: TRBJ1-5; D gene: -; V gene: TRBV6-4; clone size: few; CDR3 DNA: TGTGCCAGCAGTCCAGGTGGCGGCAATCAGCCCCAGCATTTT; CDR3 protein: CASSPGGGNQPQHF
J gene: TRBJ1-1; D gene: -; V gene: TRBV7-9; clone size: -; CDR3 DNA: TGTGCCAGCAGCTTAGCGCGAGCTCTTTCCCCCTCCCCGAACACTGAAGCTTTCTTT; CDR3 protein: CASSLARALSPSPNTEAFF
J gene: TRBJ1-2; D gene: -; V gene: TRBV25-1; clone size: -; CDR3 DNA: TGTGCCAGCCTTACAGGGAGGGGCGGCTACACCTTC; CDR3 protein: CASLTGRGGYTF
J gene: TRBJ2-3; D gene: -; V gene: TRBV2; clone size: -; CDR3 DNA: TGTGCCAGCCGTCCGGAGCGAAGAGATACGCAGTATTTT; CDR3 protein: CASRPERRDTQYF
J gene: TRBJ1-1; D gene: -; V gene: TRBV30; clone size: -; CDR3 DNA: TGTGCCTGGAGCCCGGGAGTCACTGAAGCTTTCTTT; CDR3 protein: CAWSPGVTEAFF
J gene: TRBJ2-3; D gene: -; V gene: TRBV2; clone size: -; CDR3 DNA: TGTGCCAGCAGGATCCAGGGGGGATATACGCAGTATTTT; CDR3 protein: CASRIQGGYTQYF
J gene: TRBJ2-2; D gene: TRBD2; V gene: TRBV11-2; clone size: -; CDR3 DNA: TGTGCCAGCAGCTTCATCGCGGGGGGTGGGACCGGGGAGCTGTTTTTT; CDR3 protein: CASSFIAGGGTGELFF
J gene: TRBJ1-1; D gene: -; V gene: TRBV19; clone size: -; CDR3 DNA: TGTGCCAGTAGGGCCTTAACAGGGCTGAACACTGAAGCTTTCTTT; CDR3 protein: CASRALTGLNTEAFF
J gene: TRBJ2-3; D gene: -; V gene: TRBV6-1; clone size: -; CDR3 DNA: TGTGCCAGCACCGCGACGGACAGCTCCACAGATACGCAGTATTTT; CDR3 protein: CASTATDSSTDTQYF
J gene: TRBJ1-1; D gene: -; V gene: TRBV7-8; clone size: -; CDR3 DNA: TGTGCCAGCAGCTATACCCCGTCGGGTGCTGAAGCTTTCTTT; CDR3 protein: CASSYTPSGAEAFF
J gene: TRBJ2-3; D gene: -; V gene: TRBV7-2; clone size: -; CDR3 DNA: TGTGCCAGCAGCCCCCGGGGGATTGCGCAGTATTTT; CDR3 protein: CASSPRGIAQYF
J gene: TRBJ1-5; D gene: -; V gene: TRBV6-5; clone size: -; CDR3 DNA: TGTGCCAGCGGCTGGAGTAGCAATCAGCCCCAGCATTTT; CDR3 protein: CASGWSSNQPQHF
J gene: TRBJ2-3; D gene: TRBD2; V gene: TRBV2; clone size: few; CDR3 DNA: TGTGCCAGCAGTGAAGTCCGACTAGCGGGGGCGAATACGCAGTATTTT; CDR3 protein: CASSEVRLAGANTQYF
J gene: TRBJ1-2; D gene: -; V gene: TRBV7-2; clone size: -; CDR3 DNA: TGTGCCAGCAGGTCACAGAGGGCGGAGGGCTACACCTTC; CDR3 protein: CASRSQRAEGYTF
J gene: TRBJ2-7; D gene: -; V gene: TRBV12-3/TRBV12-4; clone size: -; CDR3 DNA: TGTGCCAGCAGTTTAGAAGGGGTCGAGCAGTACTTC; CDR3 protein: CASSLEGVEQYF
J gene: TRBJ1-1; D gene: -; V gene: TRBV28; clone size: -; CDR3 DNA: TGTGCCACCCTAGGGGAGGGGAACACTGAAGCTTTCTTT; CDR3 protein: CATLGEGNTEAFF
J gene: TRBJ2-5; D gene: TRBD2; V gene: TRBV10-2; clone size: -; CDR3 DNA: TGCGCCAGCAGTCCAGCGGGGGGTGAGGAGACCCAGTACTTC; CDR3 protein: CASSPAGGEETQYF
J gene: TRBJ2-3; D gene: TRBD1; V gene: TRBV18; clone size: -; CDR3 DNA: TGTGCCAGCTCACCAGCCGGGACAGCAAGCACAGATACGCAGTATTTT; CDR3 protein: CASSPAGTASTDTQYF
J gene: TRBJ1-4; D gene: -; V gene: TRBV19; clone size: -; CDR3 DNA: TGTGCCAGTAGTATTCTACGAACTAATGAAAAACTGTTTTTT; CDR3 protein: CASSILRTNEKLFF
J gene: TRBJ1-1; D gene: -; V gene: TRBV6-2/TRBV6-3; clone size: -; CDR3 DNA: TGTGCCAGCAGTTTCCTTGCTGAGGCTTTCTTT; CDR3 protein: CASSFLAEAFF
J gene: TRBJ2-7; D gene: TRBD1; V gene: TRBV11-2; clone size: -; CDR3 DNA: TGTGCCAGCAGCTTGACCCTCGGGACAGGGGTCTACGAGCAGTACTTC; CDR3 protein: CASSLTLGTGVYEQYF
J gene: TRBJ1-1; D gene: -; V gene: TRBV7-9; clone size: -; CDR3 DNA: TGTGCCAGCAGCTTTTATTCGAACACTGAAGCTTTCTTT; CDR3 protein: CASSFYSNTEAFF
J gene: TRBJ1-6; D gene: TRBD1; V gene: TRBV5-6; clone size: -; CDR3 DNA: TGTGCCAGCAGCTGGGGGACAGGCATTTCACCCCTCCACTTT; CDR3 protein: CASSWGTGISPLHF
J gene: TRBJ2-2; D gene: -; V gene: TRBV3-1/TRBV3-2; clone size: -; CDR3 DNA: TGTGCCAGCAGCCAAGTGACGGGAGACTCCGCCGGGGAGCTGTTTTTT; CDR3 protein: CASSQVTGDSAGELFF
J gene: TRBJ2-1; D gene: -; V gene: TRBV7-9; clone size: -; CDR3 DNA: TGTGCCAGCAGCTTAGCAAGGGGAACCTACAATGAGCAGTTCTTC; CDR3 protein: CASSLARGTYNEQFF
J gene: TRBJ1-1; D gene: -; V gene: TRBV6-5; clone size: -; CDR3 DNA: TGTGCCAGCAGTCCCGCGTCCTTGAACACTGAAGCTTTCTTT; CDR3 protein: CASSPASLNTEAFF
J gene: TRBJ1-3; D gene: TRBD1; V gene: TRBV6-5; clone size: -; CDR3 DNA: TGTGCCAGCAGTTACGGGCAGGTCAGGGGGGAAAACACCATATATTTT; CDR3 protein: CASSYGQVRGENTIYF
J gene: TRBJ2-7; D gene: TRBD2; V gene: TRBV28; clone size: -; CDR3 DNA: TGTGCCAGCAGTCCCGGGACTAGCGGGGTCTACGAGCAGTACTTC; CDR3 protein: CASSPGTSGVYEQYF
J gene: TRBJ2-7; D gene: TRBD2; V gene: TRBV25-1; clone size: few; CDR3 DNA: TGTGCCAGCAGTGAGCCTAGCGGGGATCCTTACGAGCAGTACTTC; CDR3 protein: CASSEPSGDPYEQYF
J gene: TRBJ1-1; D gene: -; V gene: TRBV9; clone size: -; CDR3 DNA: TGTGCCAGCAGTCCCCCCGTAAACACTGAAGCTTTCTTT; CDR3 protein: CASSPPVNTEAFF
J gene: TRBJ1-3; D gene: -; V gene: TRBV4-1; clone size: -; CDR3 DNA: TGCGCCAGCAGCCAGGTTGGCGCAGACAATGGAAACACCATATATTTT; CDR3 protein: CASSQVGADNGNTIYF
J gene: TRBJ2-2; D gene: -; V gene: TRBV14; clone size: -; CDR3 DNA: TGTGCCAGCAGCCTTAATCAGGGGGAGCTGTTTTTT; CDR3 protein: CASSLNQGELFF
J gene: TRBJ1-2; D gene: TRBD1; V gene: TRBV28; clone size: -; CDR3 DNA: TGTGCCAGCAAAGACAGGGAAAGTGGCTACACCTTC; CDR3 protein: CASKDRESGYTF
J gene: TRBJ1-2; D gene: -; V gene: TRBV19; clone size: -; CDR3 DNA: TGTGCCAGTAGTGACGACGGGAATGATGGCTACACCTTC; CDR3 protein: CASSDDGNDGYTF
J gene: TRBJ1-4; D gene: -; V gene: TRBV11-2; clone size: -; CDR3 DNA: TGTGCCAGCAGCTTAAAACAGGCGATAGTTGAAAAACTGTTTTTT; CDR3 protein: CASSLKQAIVEKLFF
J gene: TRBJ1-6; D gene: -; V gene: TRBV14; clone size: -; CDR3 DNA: TGTGCCAGCAGCCAAGATCTTGGGAGCTCCTATAATTCACCCCTCCACTTT; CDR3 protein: CASSQDLGSSYNSPLHF
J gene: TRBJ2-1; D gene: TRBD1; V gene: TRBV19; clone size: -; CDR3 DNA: TGTGCCAGTAGTCCGACAGGGTTAGGAGGTAATGAGCAGTTCTTC; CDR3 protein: CASSPTGLGGNEQFF
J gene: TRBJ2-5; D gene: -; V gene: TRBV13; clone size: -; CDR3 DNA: TGTGCCAGCAGCCCACAGGGGACGCGGGGGGAAGAGACCCAGTACTTC; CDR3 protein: CASSPQGTRGEETQYF